Listed here are 10 T cell receptor beta chains from one sample, sequenced in a study of OX40 agonist ivuxolimab in advanced cancers. Profiled with immunoSEQ multiplex PCR; TCRdb holds only in-frame clones, not every one. This sample has approximately 74,000 clones, with 80% to 95% found just once. The starting material was CD4+ or CD8+ T cells sorted from blood, obtained in a trial of the OX40 agonist ivuxolimab. Every receptor here comes from an adult with an advanced solid tumor such as melanoma, head and neck, liver or kidney cancer.

This chain joins TRBV9 and TRBJ2-3, with D perhaps given as TRBD1 or TRBD2 (5 bases each). Germline CDR1 and CDR2: SGDLS and YYNGEE. The CDR3 has 14 amino acids. V lost 0 bases to trimming and J lost 6 bases, with 11 bases between them. The CDR3 protein is CASSVATWGDTQYF. As DNA, the CDR3 is TGTGCCAGCAGCGTAGCTACGTGGGGGGATACGCAGTATTTT.

This chain uses TRBV7-2 with TRBJ2-1, with D perhaps assigned TRBD1 or TRBD2 (5 bases each). CDR1 is SGHTA, CDR2 FQGNSA, per germline. This CDR3 is built from 15 residues. Trimming removed 3 bases at V and 10 bases at J, with 19 bases between. The CDR3: CASSFSGTLGREQFF. CDR3 in DNA: TGTGCCAGCAGCTTTTCGGGGACGCTCGGGCGGGAGCAGTTCTTC.

This clone was picked up one time. The rearrangement links TRBV7-8 to TRBJ1-3, with D unclear. V lost 0 bases and J lost 0, with 12 bases in between. Germline assignment: CDR1 SGHVS and CDR2 FQNEAQ. The CDR3 runs 17 residues. In nucleotides, the CDR3 is TGTGCCAGCAGCTTAGCCTCTTTTTCACTCTCTGGAAACACCATATATTTT. Its translation is CASSLASFSLSGNTIYF.

This sequence joins TRBV28 and TRBJ1-5; TRBD1 aligns across 7 bases. J lost 4 bases, V lost 1 base, and 4 bases had no gene match. Germline lookup yields CDR1 MDHEN and CDR2 SYDVKM. The CDR3 is made up of 15 amino acids. This chain's CDR3 is CASSLLAQGNQPQHF. The CDR3 coding sequence is TGTGCCAGCAGTTTATTGGCACAGGGGAATCAGCCCCAGCATTTT.

The chain joins TRBV6-6 to TRBJ2-7, with TRBD2 identical over 7 bases. The trim removed 4 bases at V and 8 bases at J, leaving 14 bases unmatched. Germline assignment: CDR1 MNHNY and CDR2 SVGAGI (reference sequence). CDR3 length equals 15 residues. For the CDR3, the DNA is TGTGCCAGCAGTTCCGGGCGGGCGGGAGAACGGAAGCAGTACTTC. Its translation is CASSSGRAGERKQYF.

The gene calls are TRBV19 and TRBJ1-4, with D possibly being TRBD1 (5 bases). The germline gives CDR1 LNHDA, CDR2 SQIVND (reference sequence). This CDR3 spans 15 amino acids. Trimming left V 8 bases short and J 0 bases short, with 13 bases between. CDR3 amino acids: CASPQVRSTNEKLFF. The CDR3 nucleotides are TGTGCCAGTCCACAGGTCCGTTCAACTAATGAAAAACTGTTTTTT.

The rearrangement links TRBV18 to TRBJ2-7, with D perhaps matching TRBD1 (6 bases). This CDR3 has 14 residues. V lost 3 bases and J lost 1, with 10 bases in between. Germline V gene lookup returns CDR1 KGHSH and CDR2 LQKENI. The CDR3 loop reads CASSPRTDSYEQYF. In nucleotides, the CDR3 is TGTGCCAGCTCACCCCGGACAGATTCCTACGAGCAGTACTTC.

This chain's CDR3 is CASSATGLCSYEQYF. CDR3 DNA: TGTGCCAGCAGCGCCACGGGACTCTGCTCCTACGAGCAGTACTTC. This chain links TRBV9 with TRBJ2-7; TRBD2 is a possible D gene (6 bases). V was shortened by 3 bases and J by 0 bases, with 13 bases between the two germline ends. The CDR3 is 15 residues long. CDR1 is SGDLS, CDR2 YYNGEE, per germline. Together with reference TRBV9 and TRBJ2-7, the CDR3 gives the full variable domain: DSGVTQTPKHLITATGQRVTLRCSPRSGDLSVYWYQQSLDQGLQFLIQYYNGEERAKGNILERFSAQQFPDLHSELNLSSLELGDSALYFCASSATGLCSYEQYFGPGTRLTVT.

Written as DNA, the CDR3 is TGTGCCAGCAGTTTATCTGGGGTTGGCTACACCTTC. It translates to CASSLSGVGYTF. The rearrangement uses TRBV28 and TRBJ1-2; D gene uncertain. The V and J ends lost 1 base and 7 bases respectively, with 7 bases between them. There are 12 residues in the CDR3. From germline, CDR1 is MDHEN and CDR2 SYDVKM.

The rearrangement uses TRBV5-8 and TRBJ2-7; TRBD2 is a possible D gene (5 bases). Trimming took off 4 bases at V and 0 bases at J, with 11 bases between the two ends. The germline gives CDR1 SGHTS, CDR2 YDEGEE. This CDR3 contains 14 residues. The CDR3 region has the DNA TGTGCCAGCAGCGTCAACGGACTCTCCTACGAGCAGTACTTC. Its translation: CASSVNGLSYEQYF.